This T cell receptor (beta chain) was obtained from a study of blood T cells in healthy people across ages. Combining a sample-barcoded 5' primer with a J-beta primer mix, a second PCR ran for roughly 6 to 12 cycles. Samples each returned at least 3 million CDR3-containing paired-end reads. TCRdb itself ran the 5' RACE reads through MiXCR, one entry per CDR3 protein. The top ten clones hold around 41% of a sample with more than 700,000 distinct CDR3 sequences, about 53% of them seen once. The CDR3 extends over 16 amino acids. Germline V gene sequence: CDR1 MNHEY, CDR2 SVGAGI. With 4 bases removed from V and 7 bases from J, the gap between germline ends came to 20 bases. Overall study results and limits: Unsorted PBMC input precluded a conclusive naive versus antigen-experienced comparison. While age rose, TCR beta diversity per million T cells dropped in a roughly linear way.

Drawn from each donor were roughly 10 milliliters of peripheral blood. Remarks on this clonotype: Its antigen is not identified.

The chain couples TRBV6-5 to TRBJ2-1, with a possible D match to TRBD2 (5 bases). The receptor was isolated from a man older than 75 in good health. Source material: blood. CDR3 in amino acids: CASSSPRSESGNEQFF. For the CDR3, the DNA is TGTGCCAGCAGTTCCCCTAGGAGCGAGTCGGGGAATGAGCAGTTCTTC.